This T cell receptor (beta chain) came from a study of OX40 agonist ivuxolimab in advanced cancers. Study at large: Hepatocellular carcinoma, melanoma, renal cell or head and neck cancer was diagnosed in the dose-escalation patients. Participants averaged 60 years of age (range about 23 to 80) and were around 80% male.

General study points: In the 0.1-3.0 mg/kg groups, partial responders showed among the lowest expansion.

As regards this clone: Its antigen is not identified.

V was pared by 6 bases and J by 3 bases, with 8 bases between. The CDR3 loop spans 13 amino acids. Germline V gives CDR1 SGHTA, CDR2 FQGNSA. Repertoires were generated with immunoSEQ multiplex PCR, while TCRdb's copy carries only in-frame clones and drops some. The profile shows about 77,000 clones, about 83% of them singletons. The source material was CD4+ or CD8+ T cells sorted from blood, sampled in a trial of the OX40 agonist ivuxolimab. The TCR originated in an adult with an advanced solid tumor such as melanoma, head and neck, liver or kidney cancer. V is TRBV7-2 and J is TRBJ2-2, with D perhaps TRBD2 (5 bases). For the CDR3, the DNA is TGTGCCAGCAGTGACTACTACACCGGGGAGCTGTTTTTT. Its translation is CASSDYYTGELFF.